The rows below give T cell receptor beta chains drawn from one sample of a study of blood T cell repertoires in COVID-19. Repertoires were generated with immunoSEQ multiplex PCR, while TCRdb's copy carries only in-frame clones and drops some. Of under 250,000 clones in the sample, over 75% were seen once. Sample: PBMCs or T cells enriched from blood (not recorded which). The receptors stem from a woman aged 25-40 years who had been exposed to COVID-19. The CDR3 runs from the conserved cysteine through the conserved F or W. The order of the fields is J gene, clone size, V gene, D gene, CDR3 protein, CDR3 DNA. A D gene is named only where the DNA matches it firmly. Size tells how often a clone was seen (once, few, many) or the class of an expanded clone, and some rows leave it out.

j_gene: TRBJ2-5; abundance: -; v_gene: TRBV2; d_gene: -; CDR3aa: CASRRNTRETQYF; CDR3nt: TGTGCCAGCAGGAGGAACACGAGAGAGACCCAGTACTTC
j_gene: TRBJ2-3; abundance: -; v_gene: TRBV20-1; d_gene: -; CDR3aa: CSASLAFRGTDTQYF; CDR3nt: TGCAGTGCTAGTTTGGCTTTCCGGGGCACAGATACGCAGTATTTT
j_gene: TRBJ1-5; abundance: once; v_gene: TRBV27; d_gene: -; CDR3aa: CASSLFGHNSNQPQHF; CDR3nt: TGTGCCAGCAGTTTGTTCGGACATAATAGCAATCAGCCCCAGCATTTT
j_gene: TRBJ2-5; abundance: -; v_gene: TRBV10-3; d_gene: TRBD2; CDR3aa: CAISGGLAEETQYF; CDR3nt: TGTGCCATCAGTGGGGGACTAGCTGAAGAGACCCAGTACTTC
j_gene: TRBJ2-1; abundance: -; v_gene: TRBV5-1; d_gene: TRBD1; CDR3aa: CASSSPGGNEQFF; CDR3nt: TGCGCCAGCAGCTCTCCAGGGGGAAATGAGCAGTTCTTC
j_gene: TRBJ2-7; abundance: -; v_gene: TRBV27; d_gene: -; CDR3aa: CASSLQHLGEQYF; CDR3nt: TGTGCCAGCAGTTTACAACATCTAGGCGAGCAGTACTTC
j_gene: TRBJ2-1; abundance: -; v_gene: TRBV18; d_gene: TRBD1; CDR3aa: CASSQQGFRDEQFF; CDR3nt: TGTGCCAGCTCACAACAGGGGTTCAGGGATGAGCAGTTCTTC
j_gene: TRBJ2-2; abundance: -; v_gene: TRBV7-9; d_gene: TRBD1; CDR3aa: CASTPGTGDTGELFF; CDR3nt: TGTGCCAGCACCCCTGGGACAGGGGACACCGGGGAGCTGTTTTTT
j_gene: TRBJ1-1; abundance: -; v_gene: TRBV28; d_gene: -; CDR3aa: CASSRGFVGTEAFF; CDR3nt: TGTGCCAGCAGTCGAGGGTTTGTTGGCACTGAAGCTTTCTTT
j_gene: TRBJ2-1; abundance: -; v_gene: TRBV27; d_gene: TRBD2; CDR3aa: CASSLDGLGSYNEQFF; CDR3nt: TGTGCCAGCAGTTTAGACGGACTAGGTTCCTACAATGAGCAGTTCTTC
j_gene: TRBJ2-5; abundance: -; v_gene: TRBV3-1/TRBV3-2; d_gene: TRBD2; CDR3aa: CASSQGGPSGSGETQYF; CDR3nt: TGTGCCAGCAGCCAAGGAGGCCCTAGCGGAAGTGGAGAGACCCAGTACTTC
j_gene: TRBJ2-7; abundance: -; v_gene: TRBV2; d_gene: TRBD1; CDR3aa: CASSPGTGVSYEQYF; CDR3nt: TGTGCCAGCAGTCCCGGGACAGGGGTCTCCTACGAGCAGTACTTC
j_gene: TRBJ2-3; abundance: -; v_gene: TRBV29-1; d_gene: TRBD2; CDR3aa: CSALPTSGRALASRTQYF; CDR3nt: TGCAGCGCGCTACCGACTAGCGGGAGGGCCCTCGCATCTCGGACGCAGTATTTT
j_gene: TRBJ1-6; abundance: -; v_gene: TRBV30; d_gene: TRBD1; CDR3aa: CAWSAGQGGNSPLHF; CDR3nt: TGTGCCTGGAGCGCCGGACAGGGGGGAAATTCACCCCTCCACTTT
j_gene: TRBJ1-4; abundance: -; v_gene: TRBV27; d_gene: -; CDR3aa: CASSSTGLNEKLFF; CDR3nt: TGTGCCAGCAGCTCCACAGGGCTCAATGAAAAACTGTTTTTT
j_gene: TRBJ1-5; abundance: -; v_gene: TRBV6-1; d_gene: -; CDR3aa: CASSEAPGQYQPQHF; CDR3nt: TGTGCCAGCAGTGAAGCCCCTGGACAGTATCAGCCCCAGCATTTT
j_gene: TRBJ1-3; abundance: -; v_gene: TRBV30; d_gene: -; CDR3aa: CAWSAEEATTIYF; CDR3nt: TGTGCCTGGAGTGCGGAGGAGGCAACCACCATATATTTT
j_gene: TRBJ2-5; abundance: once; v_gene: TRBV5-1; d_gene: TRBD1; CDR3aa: CASSTTGVETQYF; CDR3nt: TGCGCCAGCAGCACGACAGGGGTCGAGACCCAGTACTTC
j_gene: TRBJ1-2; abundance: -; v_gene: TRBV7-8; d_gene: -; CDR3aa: CASSLDSYGYTF; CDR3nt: TGTGCCAGCAGCCTTGACAGCTATGGCTACACCTTC
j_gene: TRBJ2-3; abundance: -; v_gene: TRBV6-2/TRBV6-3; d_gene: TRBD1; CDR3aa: CASSFPPTGFESADTQYF; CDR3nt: TGTGCCAGCAGTTTCCCACCGACAGGGTTCGAATCAGCAGATACGCAGTATTTT
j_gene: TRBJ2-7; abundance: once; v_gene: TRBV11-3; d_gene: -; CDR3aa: CASSFTGGEQYF; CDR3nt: TGTGCCAGCAGCTTCACCGGGGGCGAGCAGTACTTC
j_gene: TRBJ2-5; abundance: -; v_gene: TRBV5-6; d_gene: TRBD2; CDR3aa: CASSLGSSGRETQYF; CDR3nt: TGTGCCAGCAGCTTGGGGTCTAGCGGTAGGGAGACCCAGTACTTC
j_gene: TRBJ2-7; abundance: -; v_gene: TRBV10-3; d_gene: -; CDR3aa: CAISDIGSYEQYF; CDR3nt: TGTGCCATCAGTGATATCGGCTCCTACGAGCAGTACTTC
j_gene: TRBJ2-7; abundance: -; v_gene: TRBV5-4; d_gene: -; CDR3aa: CASSLDRVVYEQYF; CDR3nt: TGTGCCAGCAGCTTGGACAGGGTAGTCTACGAGCAGTACTTC
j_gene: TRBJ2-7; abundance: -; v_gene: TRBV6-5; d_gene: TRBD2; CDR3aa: CASMIAGGYEQYF; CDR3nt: TGTGCCAGCATGATAGCGGGAGGGTACGAGCAGTACTTC
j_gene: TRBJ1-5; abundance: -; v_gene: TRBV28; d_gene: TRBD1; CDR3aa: CASSLGTGNQPQHF; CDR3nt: TGTGCCAGCAGTTTGGGGACAGGGAATCAGCCCCAGCATTTT
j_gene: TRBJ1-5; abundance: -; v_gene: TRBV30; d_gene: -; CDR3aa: CAWSVTGNQPQHF; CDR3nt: TGTGCCTGGAGTGTTACGGGAAATCAGCCCCAGCATTTT
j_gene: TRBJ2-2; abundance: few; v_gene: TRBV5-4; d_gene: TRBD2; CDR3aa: CASRTGLAGYTGELFF; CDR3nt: TGTGCCAGCAGGACGGGACTAGCGGGATACACCGGGGAGCTGTTTTTT
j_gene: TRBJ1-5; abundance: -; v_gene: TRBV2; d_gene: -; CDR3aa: CASTLSRVGNQPQHF; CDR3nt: TGTGCCAGCACCCTTTCCAGGGTTGGCAATCAGCCCCAGCATTTT
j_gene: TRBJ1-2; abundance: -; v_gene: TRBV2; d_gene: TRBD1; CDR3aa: CASSGTVRQGRGYTF; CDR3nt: TGTGCCAGCAGCGGGACAGTCCGTCAGGGGAGGGGCTACACCTTC
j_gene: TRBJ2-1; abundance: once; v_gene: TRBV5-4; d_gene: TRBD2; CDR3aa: CASTLSRGLAGGRNEQFF; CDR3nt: TGTGCCAGCACCTTGAGCCGGGGACTAGCGGGAGGTCGCAATGAGCAGTTCTTC
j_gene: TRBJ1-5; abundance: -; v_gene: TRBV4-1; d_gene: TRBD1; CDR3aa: CASSPRTGSNQPQHF; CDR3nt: TGCGCCAGCAGCCCTAGGACAGGGTCGAATCAGCCCCAGCATTTT
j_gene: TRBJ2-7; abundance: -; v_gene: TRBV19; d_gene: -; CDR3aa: CASSIEHNGLGEQYF; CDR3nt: TGTGCCAGTAGTATAGAGCACAACGGCCTCGGGGAGCAGTACTTC
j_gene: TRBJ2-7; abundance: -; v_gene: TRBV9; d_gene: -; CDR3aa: CASSVRLGNYEQYF; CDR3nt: TGTGCCAGCAGCGTCCGACTAGGAAACTACGAGCAGTACTTC
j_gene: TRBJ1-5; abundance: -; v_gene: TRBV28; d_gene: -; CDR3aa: CASTLSGGLNQPQHF; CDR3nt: TGTGCCAGCACCCTCTCCGGCGGCCTCAATCAGCCCCAGCATTTT
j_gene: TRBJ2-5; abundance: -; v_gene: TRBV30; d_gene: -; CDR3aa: CAFNRDILETQYF; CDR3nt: TGTGCCTTCAACCGGGACATTCTTGAGACCCAGTACTTC
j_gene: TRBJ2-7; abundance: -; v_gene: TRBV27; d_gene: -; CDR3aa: CASSPGDGNEQYF; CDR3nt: TGTGCCAGCAGTCCGGGGGACGGAAACGAGCAGTACTTC
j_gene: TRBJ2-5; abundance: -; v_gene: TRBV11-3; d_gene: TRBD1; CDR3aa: CASSPTGSSETQYF; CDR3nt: TGTGCCAGCAGCCCGACAGGGTCGTCGGAGACCCAGTACTTC
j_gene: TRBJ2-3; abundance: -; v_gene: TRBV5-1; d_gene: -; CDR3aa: CASSSSDWTDTQYF; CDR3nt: TGCGCCAGCAGCTCCTCGGACTGGACAGATACGCAGTATTTT
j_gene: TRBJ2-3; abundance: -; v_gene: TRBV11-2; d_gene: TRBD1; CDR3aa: CASSPGTGDLADTQYF; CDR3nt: TGTGCCAGCAGCCCGGGGACAGGGGACCTCGCGGATACGCAGTATTTT
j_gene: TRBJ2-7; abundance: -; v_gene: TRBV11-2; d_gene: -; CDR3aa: CASRFAEREQYF; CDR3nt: TGTGCCAGCAGATTCGCTGAGCGGGAGCAGTACTTC
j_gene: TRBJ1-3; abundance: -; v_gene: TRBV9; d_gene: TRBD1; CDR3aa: CASSERGTGLDTIYF; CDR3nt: TGTGCCAGCAGCGAGAGGGGGACAGGGTTGGACACCATATATTTT
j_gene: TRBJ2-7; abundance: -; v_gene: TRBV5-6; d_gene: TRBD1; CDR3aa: CASSLSGTGVYEQYF; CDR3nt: TGTGCCAGCAGCTTATCCGGGACAGGGGTTTACGAGCAGTACTTC
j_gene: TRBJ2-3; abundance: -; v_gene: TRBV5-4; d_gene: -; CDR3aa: CASSLEAGMADTQYF; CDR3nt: TGTGCCAGCAGCTTGGAGGCGGGGATGGCCGATACGCAGTATTTT
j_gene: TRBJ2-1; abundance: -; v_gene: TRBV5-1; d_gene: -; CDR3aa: CASSLAGQGGSVLSYNEQFF; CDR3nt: TGCGCCAGCAGCTTGGCAGGGCAGGGAGGCTCCGTCCTCTCCTACAATGAGCAGTTCTTC
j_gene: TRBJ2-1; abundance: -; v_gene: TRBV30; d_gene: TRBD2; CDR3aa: CAWSTTSDPYNEQFF; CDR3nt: TGTGCCTGGAGTACAACTAGCGATCCCTACAATGAGCAGTTCTTC
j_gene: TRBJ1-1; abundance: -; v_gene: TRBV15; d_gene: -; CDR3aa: CATTGMNTEAFF; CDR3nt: TGTGCCACGACAGGAATGAACACTGAAGCTTTCTTT
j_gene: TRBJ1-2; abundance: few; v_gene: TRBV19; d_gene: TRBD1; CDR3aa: CASGTGNLGYGYTF; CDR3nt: TGTGCCAGTGGGACAGGGAATCTTGGCTATGGCTACACCTTC
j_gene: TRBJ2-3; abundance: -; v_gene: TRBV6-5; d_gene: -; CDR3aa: CASSYSRISTDTQYF; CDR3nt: TGTGCCAGCAGTTACTCGAGAATATCCACAGATACGCAGTATTTT